The 28 T cell receptor beta chains presented below share a single source sample, sequenced in a study of blood T cells in healthy people across ages. Sample-barcoded 5' priming and a J-beta primer mix drove a second PCR of 7 to 11 cycles. TCRdb reprocessed the 5' RACE reads via MiXCR and lists one record per CDR3 protein. Here the sample spans roughly 1.7 million distinct CDR3 sequences, roughly a third being singletons. The specimen sequenced was blood. These receptor sequences come from a woman in her 30s in good health.

This clonotype turned up a few times. This may be a read error, as it is one base from a much larger clone. V and J are TRBV10-3 and TRBJ2-1; D could derive from TRBD1 or TRBD2 (5 bases each). The CDR3 spans 14 residues. The germline gives CDR1 ENHRY, CDR2 SYGVKD. Trimming stripped 10 bases from V and 5 bases from J, with 18 bases between. The CDR3 protein is CASRGGTTHNEQFF. The DNA of the CDR3 is TGTGCCAGCCGGGGCGGCACAACCCACAATGAGCAGTTCTTC.

The V gene is TRBV20-1, the J gene TRBJ2-7, with D perhaps TRBD1 (5 bases). Germline lookup yields CDR1 DFQATT and CDR2 SNEGSKA (reference sequence). Trimming left V 8 bases short and J 2 bases short, with 10 bases between. The CDR3 spans 11 residues. CDR3 sequence: CSTSDTYEQYF. CDR3 DNA: TGCAGTACCTCGGACACCTACGAGCAGTACTTC.

The rearrangement uses TRBV20-1 and TRBJ2-3, with D uncertain. Per the germline V gene, CDR1 is DFQATT and CDR2 is SNEGSKA (reference sequence). CDR3 length equals 13 residues. V was clipped by 6 bases and J by 6 bases, with 16 bases between them. The CDR3 nucleotides read TGCAGTGCCGGGCGTCCAGAACCCGATACGCAGTATTTT. Its protein product is CSAGRPEPDTQYF.

The V gene is TRBV15, the J gene TRBJ1-4, with 9 bases that match TRBD1. Germline trimming cut 1 base from V and 8 bases from J; bases unmatched to any gene: 14. Germline lookup yields CDR1 LNHNV and CDR2 YYDKDF (reference sequence). This CDR3 has 18 residues. The CDR3 region is CATSRAFRDRAQGEKLFF. The DNA for the CDR3 is TGTGCCACCAGCAGAGCGTTCCGGGACAGGGCCCAGGGGGAAAAACTGTTTTTT.

The V call is TRBV13, the J call TRBJ2-5; D perhaps matches TRBD2 (6 bases). Germline V lookup: CDR1 PRHDT, CDR2 FYEKMQ (reference sequence). V was shortened by 4 bases and J by 4 bases, with 22 bases between the two germline ends. This CDR3 spans 17 amino acids. CDR3 nucleotide sequence: TGTGCCAGCAGCTCACAGACGGGACTCCCGGTGGGAGAGACCCAGTACTTC. It yields the protein CASSSQTGLPVGETQYF.

This sequence joins TRBV29-1 and TRBJ1-2; TRBD1 aligns across 10 bases. Germline V gene data show CDR1 as SQVTM and CDR2 as ANQGSEA. J was trimmed by 4 bases and V by 2 bases; bases with no gene match: 7. CDR3 length equals 15 residues. CDR3 protein: CSVEFSGQGGYGYTF. The CDR3 coding sequence is TGCAGCGTTGAATTTAGCGGACAGGGGGGCTATGGCTACACCTTC.

This clonotype was counted between two and nine times. This chain uses TRBV5-1 with TRBJ2-1; D call uncertain. The germline V gene has CDR1 SGHRS and CDR2 YFSETQ. The CDR3 has 17 amino acids. V was cut by 0 bases and J by 2 bases, with 15 bases left in between. CDR3 DNA: TGCGCCAGCAGCTTGGAGGGTCTCCCGCCCCCCTACAATGAGCAGTTCTTC. Its protein product is CASSLEGLPPPYNEQFF.

V and J are TRBV10-2 and TRBJ2-5, with 8 bases matching TRBD2. J lost 1 base, V lost 0 bases, and 4 bases had no gene match. The germline gives CDR1 WSHSY, CDR2 SAAADI. The length of the CDR3 is 16 residues. As DNA, the CDR3 is TGCGCCAGCAGTGAGTCTCGCGGGAGGCTCCAAGAGACCCAGTACTTC. Protein sequence: CASSESRGRLQETQYF.

J is TRBJ2-5 and V is TRBV7-9; 10 nucleotides align to TRBD2. CDR1 and CDR2 from the germline V gene are SEHNR and FQNEAQ (reference sequence). The length of the CDR3 is 17 residues. V lost 1 base, J lost 3 bases, and 8 bases stayed unmatched. The CDR3 sequence: CASSLGLLAGAEETQYF. The CDR3 nucleotides are TGTGCCAGCAGCTTAGGACTTCTAGCGGGGGCAGAAGAGACCCAGTACTTC.

J is TRBJ2-3 and V is TRBV14; D is perhaps TRBD1 or TRBD2 (7 bases each). The CDR3 is 15 residues long. The V end lost 3 bases, the J end lost 4 bases, and 14 bases lay between the germline ends. In germline, CDR1 is SGHDN, CDR2 FVKESK. The chain's CDR3 is CASSQQTGRADTQYF. The CDR3 nucleotides are TGTGCCAGCAGCCAGCAGACAGGGAGGGCAGATACGCAGTATTTT. The complete variable domain, with remaining parts taken from reference TRBV14 and TRBJ2-3, reads EAGVTQFPSHSVIEKGQTVTLRCDPISGHDNLYWYRRVMGKEIKFLLHFVKESKQDESGMPNNRFLAERTGGTYSTLKVQPAELEDSGVYFCASSQQTGRADTQYFGPGTRLTVL.

The V gene is TRBV20-1, the J gene TRBJ2-3, with D uncertain. CDR3 size: 13 residues. The germline V and J ends were trimmed by 1 base and 4 bases, with 9 bases remaining between them. From germline, CDR1 is DFQATT and CDR2 SNEGSKA (reference sequence). Written as DNA, the CDR3 is TGCAGTGCTAGAGTCCCGTGGCCAGATACGCAGTATTTT. It translates to CSARVPWPDTQYF.

This chain links TRBV20-1 with TRBJ2-7; 13 positions match TRBD2. The CDR3 contains 14 residues. V gave up 5 bases and J gave up 7 bases; unmatched junction bases: 8. Per germline, CDR1 DFQATT and CDR2 SNEGSKA (reference sequence). The DNA for the CDR3 is TGCAGTGCTTACGGGACTAGCGGGAACTATGAGCAGTACTTC. It translates to CSAYGTSGNYEQYF.

The CDR3 region is CASSPMSGSEQPQHF. DNA for the CDR3: TGTGCCAGCAGCCCCATGTCGGGCTCTGAGCAGCCCCAGCATTTT. The gene calls are TRBV11-2 and TRBJ1-5; D call uncertain. CDR1 SGHAT and CDR2 FQNNGV come from the germline V gene. Trimming took 5 bases from V and 7 from J, leaving 18 bases between them. The CDR3 totals 15 residues.

Only a few counts were recorded for this clonotype. V usage is TRBV12-3 or TRBV12-4 and J usage is TRBJ2-7; 10 bases align to TRBD1. The CDR3 spans 16 residues. The junction had 10 bases not matched to a gene; V was cut back by 6 bases and J by 2 bases. The CDR3: CASSPVGDRGPYEQYF. CDR3 coding DNA: TGTGCCAGCAGCCCAGTGGGGGACAGGGGCCCCTACGAGCAGTACTTC.

V gene TRBV10-2 combines with J gene TRBJ1-2; D not resolved. V was trimmed by 6 bases and J by 3 bases, leaving 11 bases between them. Germline V gives CDR1 WSHSY, CDR2 SAAADI. There are 13 residues in the CDR3. CDR3 DNA: TGCGCCAGCAGCGGTACTGCTGACTATGGCTACACCTTC. It translates to CASSGTADYGYTF.

The genes are TRBV12-1 and TRBJ2-5; the D segment call TRBD1 is taken from the table without a DNA check. TRBV12-1 is a pseudogene segment. This CDR3 region has 15 residues. The CDR3 here is CASNGPQAIQETQYF. The DNA of the CDR3 is TGTGCCAGCAACGGACCACAGGCTATCCAAGAGACCCAGTACTTC.

This chain joins TRBV4-2 and TRBJ1-2; D might be TRBD1 (6 bases). The CDR3 covers 15 residues. Germline assignment: CDR1 LGHNA and CDR2 YNFKEQ. V dropped 4 bases and J dropped 2 bases, with 14 bases sitting between them. CDR3 region: CASSPTGLLNYGYTF. CDR3 DNA sequence: TGTGCCAGCAGCCCGACAGGTCTCCTAAACTATGGCTACACCTTC.

The rearrangement uses TRBV27 and TRBJ1-2; D gene ambiguous. Germline CDR1 is MNHEY and CDR2 is SMNVEV (reference sequence). The V end lost 2 bases, the J end lost 2 bases, and 6 bases lay between the germline ends. The CDR3 runs to 13 residues. CDR3 coding DNA: TGTGCCAGCAGTTTAATGCGGAACTATGGCTACACCTTC. This codes for CASSLMRNYGYTF.

The gene calls are TRBV7-2 and TRBJ2-2; no clear D gene. Trimming shortened V by 5 bases and J by 1 base, and 20 bases separated the two germline ends. Germline V CDR1 and CDR2: SGHTA, FQGNSA. The CDR3 runs to 18 residues. The CDR3 sequence is CASSLRLPALVNTGELFF. The CDR3 DNA follows: TGTGCCAGCAGCCTACGTCTCCCCGCCCTAGTGAACACCGGGGAGCTGTTTTTT. Using reference TRBV7-2 and TRBJ2-2 for the parts outside the CDR3, the full variable domain is GAGVSQSPSNKVTEKGKDVELRCDPISGHTALYWYRQSLGQGLEFLIYFQGNSAPDKSGLPSDRFSAERTGGSVSTLTIQRTQQEDSAVYLCASSLRLPALVNTGELFFGEGSRLTVL.

The V gene is TRBV28, the J gene TRBJ2-7, with D uncertain. Germline CDR1 reads MDHEN; CDR2 reads SYDVKM. CDR3 length: 13 residues. V was shortened by 8 bases and J by 0 bases, with 11 bases between the two germline ends. The CDR3 nucleotides are TGTGCCAGCGCCTCGACACTCTCCTACGAGCAGTACTTC. As protein: CASASTLSYEQYF.

On this clonotype: Its ends do not fully match the called genes, so a read error is possible. The chain joins TRBV10-2 to TRBJ2-1; 8 nucleotides align to TRBD1. The CDR3 length is 12 residues. Germline CDR1 reads WSHSY; CDR2 reads SAAADI. The CDR3 DNA sequence: TGCACCAGCAGTGACAGGGGCAATGAGCAGTTCTTC. It is translated as CTSSDRGNEQFF.

There are a few counts of this clonotype. CDR3 in DNA: TGCGCCAGCGCGGCTAGCGGGCCAGATACGCAGTATTTT. Its translation is CASAASGPDTQYF. The chain joins TRBV5-1 to TRBJ2-3; TRBD2 agrees at 8 bases. Germline V gene data show CDR1 as SGHRS and CDR2 as YFSETQ. V lost 7 bases and J lost 4; bases outside the gene matches: 5. The CDR3 has 13 residues.

The chain has TRBV21-1 and TRBJ1-6. TRBV21-1 represents a pseudogene. The CDR3 covers 17 residues. CDR3 sequence (DNA): TGTGCCAGCAGCCCAAAGTATGGTCCTATCGATAATTCACCCCTCCACTTT. Its translation: CASSPKYGPIDNSPLHF.

This clonotype was seen a few times. V is TRBV6-5 and J is TRBJ2-7, with 15 bases aligning to TRBD2. V shed 2 bases, J shed 7 bases, and the junction held 3 bases outside the gene matches. The CDR3 has 15 amino acids. From germline, CDR1 is MNHEY and CDR2 SVGAGI. For the CDR3, the DNA is TGTGCCAGCAGTTACGGACTAGCGGGGGGGCGGGAGCAGTACTTC. Translation gives CASSYGLAGGREQYF.

The chain links TRBV30 to TRBJ1-1; 7 nucleotides line up with TRBD1. The CDR3 totals 12 residues. After removal of 4 bases from V and 5 bases from J, the junction contained 4 bases not matched to a gene. Germline V gives CDR1 GTSNPN, CDR2 SVGIG (reference sequence). The CDR3 region has the DNA TGTGCCTGGAACAGGGGCATAACTGAAGCTTTCTTT. As protein: CAWNRGITEAFF. Looking up the rest from reference TRBV30 and TRBJ1-1 gives the full variable domain: SQTIHQWPATLVQPVGSPLSLECTVEGTSNPNLYWYRQAAGRGLQLLFYSVGIGQISSEVPQNLSASRPQDRQFILSSKKLLLSDSGFYLCAWNRGITEAFFGQGTRLTVV.

V usage is TRBV5-1 and J usage is TRBJ1-1; D possibly corresponds to TRBD1 (5 bases). V was pared by 4 bases and J by 4 bases, with 17 bases between. The germline V gene has CDR1 SGHRS and CDR2 YFSETQ. The CDR3 runs to 15 residues. CDR3 residues: CASSQGPTSGTEAFF. The CDR3 bases are TGCGCCAGCAGCCAGGGACCCACTTCGGGCACTGAAGCTTTCTTT.

CDR3 amino acids: CASSEPSRGYTF. The CDR3 nucleotides are TGTGCCAGCAGTGAGCCGTCACGTGGCTACACCTTC. The chain employs TRBV6-5 and TRBJ1-2; D is unresolved. Looked up from germline, CDR1 is MNHEY and CDR2 is SVGAGI. Trimming took 5 bases from V and 7 from J, leaving 11 bases between them. The CDR3 consists of 12 residues.

The CDR3 coding sequence is TGTGCCAGCAACAAATCGACAGGGCTCAACTATGGCTACACCTTC. Amino acid sequence: CASNKSTGLNYGYTF. The rearrangement uses TRBV6-2 or TRBV6-3 and TRBJ1-2; 7 positions agree with TRBD1. Germline assignment: CDR1 MNHEY and CDR2 SVGEGT. V trimming: 7 bases; J trimming: 2 bases; junction bases outside the gene matches: 10. CDR3 length: 15 amino acids.